The next 4 T cell receptor beta chains were all read from a single sample in a study of cytomegalovirus exposure and HLA in healthy donors (dated by TCRdb to the late 2010s). The library was prepared using the immunoSEQ multiplex PCR assay. For the multiplex PCR, a mixture combining 60 forward primers for TCR Vbeta segments and 13 reverse primers for TCR Jbeta segments was used. TCRdb stores this immuneACCESS table with in-frame sequences only. Part of the clones is absent; in the studies checked, under half of the shortfall reflects unresolved V genes, and no reason is known for the rest. Present in this sample are approximately 100,000 clones, about a tenth of which were seen just once. The ten largest make up under 6% of the sample. Sequenced material: PBMCs. The receptors originated from a man in his forties in good health and CMV-seropositive.

This rearrangement joins TRBV6-5 to TRBJ2-2; D is possibly TRBD2 (5 bases). V was pared by 0 bases and J by 4 bases, with 9 bases between. Germline CDR1 and CDR2: MNHEY and SVGAGI. The CDR3 contains 15 residues. The CDR3 DNA reads as TGTGCCAGCAGTTACTCGTCGGGAAGCACCGGGGAGCTGTTTTTT. Its protein is CASSYSSGSTGELFF.

This clone has more than one count but fewer than ten. The gene calls are TRBV13 and TRBJ2-3; no clear D gene. CDR1 is PRHDT and CDR2 is FYEKMQ in the germline V gene (reference sequence). V lost 2 bases and J 5 bases, leaving 2 bases between the germline ends. CDR3 length equals 11 residues. CDR3 protein: CASSLQDTQYF. The CDR3 DNA sequence: TGTGCCAGCAGCTTACAAGATACGCAGTATTTT.

J is TRBJ1-5 and V is TRBV27; D not certain. Germline values: CDR1 MNHEY, CDR2 SMNVEV (reference sequence). There are 12 residues in the CDR3. V shed 10 bases and J shed 7 bases, with 14 bases lying between them. The DNA for the CDR3 is TGTGCCATCCCTCGCGGGCCCCAGCCCCAGCATTTT. This translates into CAIPRGPQPQHF.

This clone was recorded a few times. The chain employs TRBV10-1 and TRBJ2-6, with TRBD2 as a possible D gene (5 bases). CDR1 and CDR2 from the germline V gene are WNHNN and SYGVQD (reference sequence). This CDR3 contains 12 residues. The V end was cut by 5 bases, the J end by 9 bases, with 8 bases between. The CDR3 DNA sequence: TGCGCCAGCAGTCCTGAGGGCAACGTCCTGACTTTC. This codes for CASSPEGNVLTF.